Reported below is one T cell receptor beta chain. The data originate from a study of blood T cell repertoires in COVID-19. The data were produced by immunoSEQ multiplex PCR, yet TCRdb's version contains in-frame clones alone and is incomplete. Of over 300,000 clones detected, about 89% appear once; the ten largest clones hold about 9.5%. The CDR3 loop spans 16 amino acids. Germline lookup yields CDR1 SGHTA and CDR2 FQGNSA. V dropped 3 bases and J dropped 0 bases, with 12 bases sitting between them. The study recruited people aged roughly 18 to 95 years across 24 US areas. The chain employs TRBV7-2 and TRBJ2-1, with D possibly TRBD1 on 5 matching bases. The TCR sequence derives from a woman aged 40 to 50 who had recovered from COVID-19. The sequenced sample consisted of PBMCs or T cells enriched from blood (not recorded which). The chain's CDR3 is CASSLATASSYNEQFF. CDR3 DNA sequence: TGTGCCAGCAGCTTGGCGACAGCGAGCTCCTACAATGAGCAGTTCTTC.